The TCR beta chain described here comes from a study of cytomegalovirus exposure and HLA in healthy donors. Study-level results: Earlier analysis found most TCR beta V segments productive about 90% or about 30% of the time. In a later analysis, most CMV-associated TCR beta chains appeared HLA-restricted.

Note on this clone: Its matching antigen is unknown.

The study ran its PCR with 60 Vbeta and 13 Jbeta primers. Here immunoSEQ multiplex PCR was the method, and the copy in TCRdb shows in-frame clones only, minus some. The sample holds some 200,000 clones. Unrecorded immune exposures were likely, despite nominal health at sampling. The sequence was obtained from a woman under 30 in good health and CMV-seropositive. What was sequenced was PBMCs.

The CDR3 region has the DNA TGCGCCAGCAGCCAAGCTCCAGGTACCCCGAGCTACACCTTC. Protein: CASSQAPGTPSYTF. The chain has TRBV4-3 and TRBJ1-2, with no clear D. Trimming shortened V by 1 base and J by 9 bases, and 15 bases separated the two germline ends. This CDR3 contains 14 residues. The germline CDR1 and CDR2 sequences are LGHNA and YSLEER.